One sample yielded the 25 T cell receptor beta chains listed below, sequenced in a study of blood T cell repertoires in COVID-19. Sequencing used immunoSEQ multiplex PCR; TCRdb keeps in-frame clones, though not all of them. Of under 75,000 clones in the sample, roughly nine tenths were seen once. The sequenced sample consisted of peripheral blood. The receptors were sampled from a man between 45 and 60 years old with acute or convalescent COVID-19.

The chain combines TRBV11-1 with TRBJ2-2; D uncertain. CDR1 SGHAT and CDR2 FQDESV come from the germline V gene (reference sequence). CDR3 length: 13 residues. V lost 5 bases to trimming and J lost 8 bases, with 12 bases between them. The CDR3 spells CASSARVAGELFF. CDR3 DNA sequence: TGTGCCAGCAGCGCTCGGGTTGCTGGGGAGCTGTTTTTT. Full variable domain (rest looked up from reference TRBV11-1 and TRBJ2-2): EAEVAQSPRYKITEKSQAVAFWCDPISGHATLYWYRQILGQGPELLVQFQDESVVDDSQLPKDRFSAERLKGVDSTLKIQPAELGDSAMYLCASSARVAGELFFGEGSRLTVL.

The CDR3 is CSVLRTGLDNEQFF. Here the CDR3 DNA reads TGCAGCGTTTTGAGGACAGGGTTGGACAATGAGCAGTTCTTC. The genes are TRBV29-1 and TRBJ2-1; 8 nucleotides agree with TRBD1. The CDR3 length is 14 residues. Germline trimming cut 5 bases from V and 5 bases from J; bases unmatched to any gene: 8. Per germline, CDR1 SQVTM and CDR2 ANQGSEA.

Many counts were recorded for this clone. The chain couples TRBV7-3 to TRBJ2-1; TRBD2 agrees at 7 bases. Germline values: CDR1 SGHTA, CDR2 FQGTGA. This CDR3 has 12 amino acids. Trimming cost V 4 bases and J 10 bases; bases outside gene matches: 4. This chain's CDR3 is CASSSVGGEQFF. CDR3 sequence (DNA): TGTGCCAGCAGCTCTGTGGGAGGGGAGCAGTTCTTC.

The CDR3 sequence is CASSPGGVSNSPLHF. The CDR3 DNA follows: TGTGCCAGCTCACCTGGCGGGGTTTCGAATTCACCCCTCCACTTT. The V and J genes are TRBV18 and TRBJ1-6; D ambiguous. The CDR3 sequence is 15 residues long. Trimming removed 3 bases at V and 7 bases at J, with 13 bases between. In germline, CDR1 is KGHSH, CDR2 LQKENI.

The V call is TRBV5-5, the J call TRBJ2-3, with TRBD1 matching 9 bases. This CDR3 contains 15 residues. Looked up from germline, CDR1 is SGHKS and CDR2 is YYEKEE (reference sequence). V was clipped by 3 bases and J by 3 bases; unmatched bases: 5. The DNA for the CDR3 is TGTGCCAGCAGCTCCACCGGGACAGGGACAGATACGCAGTATTTT. Amino acids: CASSSTGTGTDTQYF.

This clone was observed a handful of times. DNA for the CDR3: TGTGCCAGCAACCGGTCCTATAATTCACCCCTCCACTTT. Translation: CASNRSYNSPLHF. The chain links TRBV28 to TRBJ1-6; D gene ambiguous. Between the trimmed V and J ends, which lost 7 bases and 1 base, there was a span of 5 bases. The CDR3 sequence is 13 residues long. Germline V gene data show CDR1 as MDHEN and CDR2 as SYDVKM.

The rearrangement joins TRBV29-1 to TRBJ1-2; D possibly corresponds to TRBD1 (5 bases). CDR1 SQVTM and CDR2 ANQGSEA come from the germline V gene. This CDR3 spans 15 amino acids. Trimming took 6 bases from V and 5 from J, leaving 22 bases between them. CDR3 sequence (DNA): TGCAGCGTCGCGGGGTTGGGCCCTGAGGGGTATGGCTACACCTTC. It encodes CSVAGLGPEGYGYTF.

The chain joins TRBV28 to TRBJ1-2; the match to TRBD1 covers 7 bases. V shed 6 bases, J shed 8 bases, and the junction held 9 bases outside the gene matches. The CDR3 sequence is 13 residues long. Germline-derived CDR1 and CDR2 are MDHEN and SYDVKM. The CDR3 protein is CASSPDRVRGYTF. DNA for the CDR3: TGTGCCAGCAGCCCCGACAGGGTGAGAGGCTACACCTTC.

The V call is TRBV6-5, the J call TRBJ1-6; the match to TRBD1 covers 8 bases. CDR3 length: 15 amino acids. Trimming at V came to 10 bases and at J to 6 bases, leaving 11 bases not matched to a gene. CDR1 and CDR2 from the germline V gene are MNHEY and SVGAGI. CDR3 sequence reads: CATRTGRGVNSPLHF. The CDR3 region has the DNA TGTGCCACCCGGACAGGGCGAGGGGTTAATTCACCCCTCCACTTT.

This chain links TRBV10-1 with TRBJ1-2; 8 positions agree with TRBD1. This CDR3 has 13 amino acids. The V and J ends lost 10 bases and 7 bases, in that order; junction bases with no gene match: 11. CDR1 and CDR2 (germline): WNHNN, SYGVQD (reference sequence). CDR3 in amino acids: CAIPGQGTAGYTF. The CDR3 DNA is TGCGCCATCCCCGGACAGGGAACGGCTGGCTACACCTTC.

The J gene is TRBJ2-1, the V gene TRBV6-2 or TRBV6-3; TRBD2 matches 7 bases. CDR1 is MNHEY and CDR2 is SVGEGT in the germline V gene. This CDR3 is built from 16 residues. V lost 0 bases, J lost 6 bases, and 8 bases stayed unmatched. This chain's CDR3 is CASSYSSGAKGNEQFF. The CDR3 DNA is TGTGCCAGCAGTTACTCGAGCGGGGCCAAGGGCAATGAGCAGTTCTTC.

V usage is TRBV6-6 and J usage is TRBJ2-1; 10 nucleotides line up with TRBD1. The junction had 3 bases not matched to a gene; V was cut back by 4 bases and J by 3 bases. Germline loops: CDR1 MNHNY, CDR2 SVGAGI (reference sequence). This CDR3 spans 15 amino acids. The CDR3 bases are TGTGCCAGCAGTTTCCGGACAGGGGGCTACAATGAGCAGTTCTTC. It codes for CASSFRTGGYNEQFF.

This clone was counted only a few times. The chain combines TRBV6-2 or TRBV6-3 with TRBJ1-4; possibly TRBD1 for D (5 bases). The CDR3 length is 14 residues. The germline CDR1 and CDR2 sequences are MNHEY and SVGEGT. The V and J ends lost 6 bases and 7 bases respectively, with 15 bases between them. In DNA, the CDR3 is TGTGCCAGCAGCCTTGACAGACCGGTTGAAAAACTGTTTTTT. Its translation is CASSLDRPVEKLFF.

In nucleotides, the CDR3 is TGTGCCAGCAGCATCCGGGGGAGTTGGGAGACCCAGTACTTC. As protein: CASSIRGSWETQYF. The V and J genes are TRBV5-6 and TRBJ2-5, with a tentative D call TRBD2 (6 bases). V was cut by 4 bases and J by 5 bases, with 15 bases left in between. Per germline, CDR1 SGHDT and CDR2 YYEEEE. The CDR3 sequence is 14 residues long.

The chain combines TRBV15 with TRBJ1-1, with D possibly being TRBD1 (5 bases). The ends were cut back, 0 bases at V and 10 bases at J, with 12 bases in the middle. The CDR3 sequence is 13 residues long. Germline V gene lookup returns CDR1 LNHNV and CDR2 YYDKDF (reference sequence). The CDR3 DNA reads TGTGCCACCAGCAGAGATAAATCCCAGGGAGCTTTCTTT. Its translation is CATSRDKSQGAFF.

This clone was seen a single time. The chain combines TRBV28 with TRBJ2-1, with D possibly being TRBD1 (5 bases). This CDR3 is built from 14 residues. Germline CDR1 MDHEN, CDR2 SYDVKM. The V end was cut by 8 bases, the J end by 2 bases, with 13 bases between. CDR3 amino acids: CASRQSPTYNEQFF. In DNA, the CDR3 is TGTGCCAGCCGACAGAGCCCTACCTACAATGAGCAGTTCTTC.

The rearrangement uses TRBV24-1 and TRBJ2-6; 9 bases map to TRBD1. This CDR3 is built from 21 residues. CDR1 is KGHDR, CDR2 SFDVKD, per germline. The V and J ends lost 4 bases and 0 bases, in that order; junction bases with no gene match: 15. CDR3 DNA: TGTGCCACCAGTGACGCCTTCGCACAGGGGGCGATTAACTCTGGGGCCAACGTCCTGACTTTC. The encoded protein is CATSDAFAQGAINSGANVLTF.

This clone was found a few times. This sequence joins TRBV5-1 and TRBJ1-1, with D perhaps matching TRBD1 (6 bases). Germline CDR1 and CDR2: SGHRS and YFSETQ. The length of the CDR3 is 16 residues. V shed 5 bases and J shed 5 bases, with 22 bases lying between them. CDR3 protein: CASRPGSWTAGTEAFF. As DNA, the CDR3 is TGCGCCAGCAGACCCGGTTCGTGGACAGCGGGAACTGAAGCTTTCTTT.

The chain combines TRBV19 with TRBJ2-1, with 7 bases aligning to TRBD1. The CDR3 has 12 amino acids. V lost 4 bases and J lost 8; bases outside the gene matches: 2. Germline CDR1 LNHDA, CDR2 SQIVND (reference sequence). CDR3 nucleotides: TGTGCCAGTAGTAACAGGGGCGATGAGCAGTTCTTC. It translates to CASSNRGDEQFF.

CDR3 sequence reads: CASTDDRGNYGYTF. The CDR3 DNA sequence: TGTGCCAGCACCGATGACAGGGGGAACTATGGCTACACCTTC. The gene calls are TRBV6-5 and TRBJ1-2; 9 bases agree with TRBD1. CDR1 is MNHEY and CDR2 is SVGAGI in the germline V gene. J was trimmed by 2 bases and V by 7 bases; bases with no gene match: 5. This CDR3 is built from 14 residues.

This clone was picked up one time. J is TRBJ2-1 and V is TRBV7-9, with unresolved D. Trimming cost V 2 bases and J 8 bases, with 10 bases left between them. Germline values: CDR1 SEHNR, CDR2 FQNEAQ (reference sequence). This CDR3 contains 13 residues. The CDR3 DNA is TGTGCCAGCAGCTTAAATAATTTCGATGAGCAGTTCTTC. It specifies CASSLNNFDEQFF. Variable domain in full (rest from reference TRBV7-9 and TRBJ2-1): DTGVSQNPRHKITKRGQNVTFRCDPISEHNRLYWYRQTLGQGPEFLTYFQNEAQLEKSRLLSDRFSAERPKGSFSTLEIQRTEQGDSAMYLCASSLNNFDEQFFGPGTRLTVL.

The chain recombines TRBV6-2 or TRBV6-3 with TRBJ2-1, with D uncertain. V lost 7 bases to trimming and J lost 2 bases, with 15 bases between them. CDR1 MNHEY and CDR2 SVGEGT come from the germline V gene. The CDR3 covers 15 residues. CDR3 coding DNA: TGTGCCAGCACCCCATACCGAGATACCTACAATGAGCAGTTCTTC. This translates into CASTPYRDTYNEQFF.

This chain links TRBV7-9 with TRBJ1-5; 10 positions agree with TRBD1. V shed 3 bases, J shed 0 bases, and the junction held 2 bases outside the gene matches. There are 16 residues in the CDR3. CDR1 SEHNR and CDR2 FQNEAQ come from the germline V gene (reference sequence). DNA for the CDR3: TGTGCCAGCAGCTTGGGGACAGGGGATAGCAATCAGCCCCAGCATTTT. Translating gives CASSLGTGDSNQPQHF.

A few counts support this clone. The chain has TRBV7-6 and TRBJ2-5; 7 positions match TRBD2. Looked up from germline, CDR1 is SGHVS and CDR2 is FNYEAQ. V shed 1 base, J shed 4 bases, and the junction held 9 bases outside the gene matches. The CDR3 is made up of 16 amino acids. The CDR3 DNA follows: TGTGCCAGCAGCTTAGGAAACCCAGGCGGGGGAGAGACCCAGTACTTC. Translated, it gives CASSLGNPGGGETQYF. Based on the CDR3 plus reference TRBV7-6 and TRBJ2-5, the full variable domain is GAGVSQSPRYKVTKRGQDVALRCDPISGHVSLYWYRQALGQGPEFLTYFNYEAQQDKSGLPNDRFSAERPEGSISTLTIQRTEQRDSAMYRCASSLGNPGGGETQYFGPGTRLLVL.

The chain couples TRBV19 to TRBJ1-1; D not resolved. V was cut by 7 bases and J by 6 bases, with 15 bases left in between. This CDR3 spans 13 amino acids. CDR1 is LNHDA, CDR2 SQIVND, per germline (reference sequence). This CDR3 reads CASIRNPGAEAFF. In DNA form, the CDR3 reads TGTGCCAGTATTCGAAACCCCGGGGCTGAAGCTTTCTTT. Combining the CDR3 with reference TRBV19 and TRBJ1-1 gives the whole variable domain DGGITQSPKYLFRKEGQNVTLSCEQNLNHDAMYWYRQDPGQGLRLIYYSQIVNDFQKGDIAEGYSVSREKKESFPLTVTSAQKNPTAFYLCASIRNPGAEAFFGQGTRLTVV.